This T cell receptor beta chain was identified during a study of technical replicates of blood from a few donors. The CDR3 totals 15 residues. V lost 0 bases and J lost 6, with 14 bases in between. CDR1 is LGHNA and CDR2 is YSLEER in the germline V gene. Produced via immunoSEQ multiplex PCR; TCRdb's table is partial and in-frame only. The sample contains 70,000 to 95,000 clones, approximately 97% of which appear only once. Specimen: T cells isolated from PBMCs. The genes are TRBV4-3 and TRBJ1-1; D is ambiguous. This sequence was found in a human donor in good health. CDR3 in DNA: TGCGCCAGCAGCCAAGACCCGGGGAACATAGCTGAAGCTTTCTTT. This codes for CASSQDPGNIAEAFF.